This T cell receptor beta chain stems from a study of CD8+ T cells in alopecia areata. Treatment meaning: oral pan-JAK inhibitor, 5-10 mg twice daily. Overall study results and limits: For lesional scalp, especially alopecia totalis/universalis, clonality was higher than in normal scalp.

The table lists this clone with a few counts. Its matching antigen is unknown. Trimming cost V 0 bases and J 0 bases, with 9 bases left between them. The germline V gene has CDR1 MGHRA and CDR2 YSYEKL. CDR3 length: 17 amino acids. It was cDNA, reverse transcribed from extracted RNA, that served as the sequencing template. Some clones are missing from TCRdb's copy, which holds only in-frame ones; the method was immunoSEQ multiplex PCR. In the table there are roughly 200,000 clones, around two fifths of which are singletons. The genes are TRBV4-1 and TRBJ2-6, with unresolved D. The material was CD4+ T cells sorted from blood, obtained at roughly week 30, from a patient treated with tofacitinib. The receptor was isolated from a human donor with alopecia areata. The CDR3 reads CASSQDLRSSGANVLTF. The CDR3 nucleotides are TGCGCCAGCAGCCAAGATCTTAGAAGCTCTGGGGCCAACGTCCTGACTTTC.